The 9 T cell receptor beta chains below were found in one sample sequenced in a study of response to subunit inactivated influenza vaccine. TCRdb used MiXCR to reprocess the RT-PCR reads, holding one entry per CDR3 protein. The repertoire holds a few hundred thousand distinct CDR3 sequences, with around 13% as singletons. The sequenced sample was PBMCs from blood, obtained 11 to 12 days after vaccination. These receptor sequences come from a man aged 45-60 years who received an inactivated influenza vaccine.

This clonotype appeared many times. The chain carries TRBV25-1 and TRBJ2-7, with no clear D. Trimming shortened V by 1 base and J by 1 base, and 8 bases separated the two germline ends. The CDR3 is made up of 14 amino acids. CDR1 and CDR2 (germline): MGHDK, SYGVNS. The CDR3 reads CASSELSRSYEQYF. CDR3 nucleotides: TGTGCCAGCAGTGAATTGTCCAGGTCCTACGAGCAGTACTTC.

This clonotype has a single count. The CDR3 here is CSAPVMAQEYF. CDR3 in DNA: TGCAGTGCCCCCGTGATGGCCCAGGAGTATTTT. The chain has TRBV20-1 and TRBJ2-3, with no clear D. CDR1 is DFQATT and CDR2 is SNEGSKA in the germline V gene (reference sequence). V lost 6 bases, J lost 13 bases, and 17 bases lay in between. The CDR3 length is 11 residues.

The chain links TRBV12-3 or TRBV12-4 to TRBJ1-5; D possibly corresponds to TRBD1 (6 bases). CDR3 size: 15 residues. Trimming shortened V by 4 bases and J by 4 bases, and 14 bases separated the two germline ends. The DNA of the CDR3 is TGTGCCAGCAGTTCTGCGCAGGGGTGGAATCAGCCCCAGCATTTT. Protein product: CASSSAQGWNQPQHF.

This clonotype was seen more than once but under ten times. The chain employs TRBV5-1 and TRBJ2-7; no definite D call. The CDR3 is 15 amino acids. Looked up from germline, CDR1 is SGHRS and CDR2 is YFSETQ. V lost 0 bases and J lost 9, with 19 bases in between. CDR3 nucleotides: TGCGCCAGCAGCTTGGTAGAAGGACGTGGAACGGTGCAGTACTTC. Translating gives CASSLVEGRGTVQYF.

This clonotype was seen only a few times. The V and J genes are TRBV25-1 and TRBJ2-5; D tentatively fits TRBD1 or TRBD2 (5 bases each). CDR1 is MGHDK, CDR2 SYGVNS, per germline. This CDR3 is built from 16 residues. Deletions cut 2 bases from V and 0 bases from J, with 13 bases between. CDR3 region: CASSEGTAEYQETQYF. In DNA form, the CDR3 reads TGTGCCAGCAGTGAAGGGACCGCCGAGTACCAAGAGACCCAGTACTTC.

The chain is built from TRBV6-2 or TRBV6-3 and TRBJ2-7; D remains unclear. Germline CDR1 MNHEY, CDR2 SVGEGT. The CDR3 totals 13 residues. Trimming took off 2 bases at V and 3 bases at J, with 8 bases between the two ends. Here the CDR3 reads CASSYAALYEQYF. For the CDR3, the DNA is TGTGCCAGCAGTTACGCCGCCCTCTACGAGCAGTACTTC.

V and J are TRBV11-2 and TRBJ2-7, with 16 bases aligning to TRBD2. V gave up 3 bases and J gave up 2 bases; unmatched junction bases: 7. This CDR3 spans 18 amino acids. The germline CDR1 and CDR2 sequences are SGHAT and FQNNGV. Here the CDR3 reads CASSFSGTSGRGAYEQYF. CDR3 coding DNA: TGTGCCAGCAGCTTTTCCGGGACTAGCGGGAGGGGGGCCTACGAGCAGTACTTC. Based on the CDR3 plus reference TRBV11-2 and TRBJ2-7, the full variable domain is EAGVAQSPRYKIIEKRQSVAFWCNPISGHATLYWYQQILGQGPKLLIQFQNNGVVDDSQLPKDRFSAERLKGVDSTLKIQPAKLEDSAVYLCASSFSGTSGRGAYEQYFGPGTRLTVT.

The V and J genes are TRBV5-1 and TRBJ2-7; 7 bases align to TRBD1. This CDR3 region has 14 residues. Germline CDR1 is SGHRS and CDR2 is YFSETQ. J lost 5 bases, V lost 4 bases, and 9 bases had no gene match. The CDR3 loop is CASSNGQDFNEQYF. In DNA, the CDR3 is TGCGCCAGCAGCAACGGACAGGACTTCAACGAGCAGTACTTC.

The table lists this clonotype with a few counts. The chain couples TRBV4-1 to TRBJ1-1, with a possible D match to TRBD1 (6 bases). This CDR3 has 13 residues. V lost 1 base, J lost 4 bases, and 7 bases lay in between. Germline CDR1 MGHRA, CDR2 YSYEKL. The CDR3 loop is CASSQGDTTEAFF. The DNA for the CDR3 is TGCGCCAGCAGCCAAGGGGACACCACTGAAGCTTTCTTT.